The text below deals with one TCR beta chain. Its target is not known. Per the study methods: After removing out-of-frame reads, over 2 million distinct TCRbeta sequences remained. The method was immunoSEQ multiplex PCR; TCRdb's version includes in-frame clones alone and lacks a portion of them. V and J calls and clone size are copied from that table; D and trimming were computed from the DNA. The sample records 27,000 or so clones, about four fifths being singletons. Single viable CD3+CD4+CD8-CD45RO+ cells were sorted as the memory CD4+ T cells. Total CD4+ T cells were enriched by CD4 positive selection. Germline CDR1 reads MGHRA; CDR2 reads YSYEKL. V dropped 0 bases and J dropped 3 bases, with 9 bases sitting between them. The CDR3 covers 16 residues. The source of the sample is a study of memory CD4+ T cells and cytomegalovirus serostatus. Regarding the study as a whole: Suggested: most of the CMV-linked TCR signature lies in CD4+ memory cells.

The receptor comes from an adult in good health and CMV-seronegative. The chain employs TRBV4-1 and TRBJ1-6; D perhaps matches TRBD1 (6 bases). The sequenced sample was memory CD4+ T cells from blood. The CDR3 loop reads CASSQDTGYYNSPLHF. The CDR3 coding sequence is TGCGCCAGCAGCCAAGACACAGGGTACTATAATTCACCCCTCCACTTT.